This T cell receptor beta chain emerged from a study of T cell changes during pregnancy in multiple sclerosis. The assay was immunoSEQ multiplex PCR, and TCRdb's table has in-frame clones only and misses some. The sample lists 40,000 to 45,000 clones, 92% occurring once. Germline V gene data show CDR1 as SGHRS and CDR2 as YFSETQ. CDR3 length: 14 residues. The J segment lost 7 bases and the V segment lost 2 bases, leaving 4 bases of the junction unmatched. The chain employs TRBV5-1 and TRBJ2-2; 8 nucleotides agree with TRBD2. The sequence was obtained from a female donor with multiple sclerosis, enrolled in a pregnancy study. The sequenced sample was CD4+ T cells from peripheral blood mononuclear cells, obtained in the third trimester of pregnancy. Here the CDR3 reads CASSFSGIVGELFF. CDR3 coding DNA: TGCGCCAGCAGCTTTAGCGGGATTGTCGGGGAGCTGTTTTTT.